This T cell receptor beta chain was identified in a study of T cell responses to AZD1222 COVID-19 vaccine. Study outcomes and limitations: Spike-specific TCR repertoires showed rising breadth and depth after two AZD1222 doses. Regions 160-218 and 743-854 held dominance among vaccine-associated CD4 TCRs, which spanned spike. Donor demographics were predominantly white British with a female majority; clonal diversity may be underestimated.

It was second doses at about 4 or about 12 weeks that were pooled. Sequenced by immunoSEQ multiplex PCR; TCRdb stores in-frame clones only, minus some. This table has tens of thousands of clones, about 88% appearing once. CDR3 size: 13 residues. Germline V lookup: CDR1 SGHAT, CDR2 FQNNGV. Trimming removed 8 bases from V and 7 bases from J; junction bases left unmatched: 4. This clone has only one observation. Its specificity is unknown. The receptor comes from an adult who received the AZD1222 COVID-19 vaccine. The chain employs TRBV11-2 and TRBJ1-6; 8 bases are shared with TRBD1. The sample here was peripheral blood, taken 28 days after the second AZD1222 dose. In DNA form, the CDR3 reads TGTGCCAGCGCTACAGGGGGAAATTCACCCCTCCACTTT. It is translated as CASATGGNSPLHF. Filled out from reference TRBV11-2 and TRBJ1-6, the complete variable domain reads EAGVAQSPRYKIIEKRQSVAFWCNPISGHATLYWYQQILGQGPKLLIQFQNNGVVDDSQLPKDRFSAERLKGVDSTLKIQPAKLEDSAVYLCASATGGNSPLHFGNGTRLTVT.